Listed below are T cell receptor beta chains from one sample, sequenced in a study of regulatory T cells in long-lasting Graves disease. TCRdb re-called the multiplex PCR reads through MiXCR, storing one row per CDR3 protein. The repertoire holds roughly 400,000 distinct CDR3 sequences, less than 25% seen once, with around 21% in the top ten. The specimen was peripheral blood mononuclear cells (PBMCs), collected when the disease was refractory, from a patient treated with antithyroid drugs. Receptors originate from a female donor with Graves disease. Both conserved end residues are part of each CDR3. D genes are given only for firm matches. A clone size is listed for some rows: how often the clone was seen (once, few, many), or a class if it is expanded.

j_call	v_call	d_call	clone_size	cdr3_nt	cdr3_aa
TRBJ1-6	TRBV6-4	NA	NA	TGTGCCAGCAGTTCATCAGGGGTTAGTAGATCACCCCTCCACTTT	CASSSSGVSRSPLHF
TRBJ1-2	TRBV6-1	NA	many	TGTGCCAGCACTGGACAAGGGGGCTATGGCTACACCTTC	CASTGQGGYGYTF
TRBJ2-5	TRBV13	TRBD2	few	TGTGCCAGCAGCTTATTTGCGGGAGAAGAGACCCAGTACTTC	CASSLFAGEETQYF
TRBJ1-4	TRBV7-9	TRBD1	many	TGTGCCAGCAGCTTAGTTTCGTCGGACAGGGGGCATGAAAAACTGTTTTTT	CASSLVSSDRGHEKLFF
TRBJ2-1	TRBV11-2	NA	NA	TGTGCCAGCAGCCCCGGGGAGTTTTACAATGAGCAGTTCTTC	CASSPGEFYNEQFF
TRBJ2-5	TRBV30	TRBD1	few	TGTGCCTGGTCAGGGGGCAGACAGACCCAGTACTTC	CAWSGGRQTQYF
TRBJ1-1	TRBV18	TRBD1	few	TGTGCCAGCTCACCGAACAGGGGGGGAGACACTGAAGCTTTCTTT	CASSPNRGGDTEAFF
TRBJ1-2	TRBV2	NA	many	TGTGCCAGCAGTGAAAATCCAGGGGACTATGGCTACACCTTC	CASSENPGDYGYTF
TRBJ2-7	TRBV25-1	TRBD2	few	TGTGCCAGCAGTGAAAGCCTCCCGGGACTAGCGGGAGGTAGGTACGAGCAGTACTTC	CASSESLPGLAGGRYEQYF
TRBJ2-3	TRBV28	TRBD2	few	TGTGCCAGCAGTCCTAAGAGACTAGCGGGAGCGAATACGCAGTATTTT	CASSPKRLAGANTQYF
TRBJ2-2	TRBV24-1	NA	many	TGTGCCACCAGTCATAGGGATATGGACACCGGGGAGCTGTTTTTT	CATSHRDMDTGELFF
TRBJ1-2	TRBV3-1	TRBD1	many	TGTGCCAGCAGCCAACGACAGGGAGAAAGCTATGGCTACACCTTC	CASSQRQGESYGYTF
TRBJ2-5	TRBV19	NA	NA	TGTGCCAGTAGTCCGGTGAGGGGGGAAGAGACCCAGTACTTC	CASSPVRGEETQYF
TRBJ2-1	TRBV12-3/TRBV12-4	TRBD1	NA	TGTGCCAGCCTACAGGGGGGTTCCGGCAATGAGCAGTTCTTC	CASLQGGSGNEQFF
TRBJ1-1	TRBV29-1	TRBD1	NA	TGCAGCGCACCGGGACAGGGAGGGGGTGAAGCTTTCTTT	CSAPGQGGGEAFF
TRBJ2-7	TRBV30	TRBD1	NA	TGTGCCTGGAGTGCCGGGACAGGGATTGACGAGCAGTACTTC	CAWSAGTGIDEQYF
TRBJ1-1	TRBV19	NA	NA	TGTGCCAGTAGTATTTCCAATCGGATGGGCACTGAAGCTTTCTTT	CASSISNRMGTEAFF
TRBJ1-2	TRBV2	NA	many	TGTGCCAGCAGGCAACCCTATGGCTACACCTTC	CASRQPYGYTF
TRBJ1-5	TRBV4-3	NA	NA	TGCGCCAGCAGCCAAGAGATCGGGGGTTCAGGCCAGCCCCAGCATTTT	CASSQEIGGSGQPQHF
TRBJ1-1	TRBV15	NA	NA	TGTGCCACCAGCAGGGTCGCGAACACTGGAGCTTTCTTT	CATSRVANTGAFF
TRBJ2-1	TRBV19	TRBD2	NA	TGTGCCAGTAGTCCCCTGCGGGAGGGATCCTACAATGAGCAGTTCTTC	CASSPLREGSYNEQFF
TRBJ2-5	TRBV28	NA	many	TGTGCCAGCAGTTTTCAACATCCTCAAGAGACCCAGTACTTC	CASSFQHPQETQYF
TRBJ2-7	TRBV29-1	TRBD1	few	TGCAGCGCCCAGACAGGGAACTCCTACGAGCAGTACTTC	CSAQTGNSYEQYF
TRBJ2-2	TRBV24-1	TRBD1	NA	TGTGCCACCAGTGACAGGGGGCCGTTCAGTGCCGGGGAGCTGTTTTTT	CATSDRGPFSAGELFF
TRBJ2-7	TRBV29-1	NA	NA	TGCAGCGTTGGTCTCAGGGCGACCCCCTACGAGCAGTACTTC	CSVGLRATPYEQYF
TRBJ2-2	TRBV6-1	TRBD1	NA	TGTGCCAGCTCCCCCCGCTGGAGCAGGGGGTCTTCGAACACCGGGGAGCTGTTTTTT	CASSPRWSRGSSNTGELFF
TRBJ2-7	TRBV6-1	NA	NA	TGTGCCAGCAGCCCCGCCGGGAGTCTTTTCTACGAGCAGTACTTC	CASSPAGSLFYEQYF
TRBJ1-1	TRBV19	NA	few	TGTGCCAGTAGAAGGTACGACGGGGACACTGAAGCTTTCTTT	CASRRYDGDTEAFF
TRBJ1-1	TRBV28	NA	NA	TGTGCCAGCAGGACTCCCGGGGGGCACACTGAAGCTTTCTTT	CASRTPGGHTEAFF
TRBJ1-3	TRBV7-8	TRBD1	NA	TGTGCCAGCAGCCCTCGGGACAGGGTCAACACCATATATTTT	CASSPRDRVNTIYF
TRBJ1-1	TRBV4-3	NA	few	TGCGCCAGCAGCCAAGGGGTAAGCCATGCCCATACAACCACTGAAGCTTTCTTT	CASSQGVSHAHTTTEAFF
TRBJ2-2	TRBV18	TRBD1	NA	TGTGCCAGCTCACCTCCGGACAGGGCGGACACCGGGGAGCTGTTTTTT	CASSPPDRADTGELFF
TRBJ2-7	TRBV14	NA	few	TGTGCCAGCAGCCAAGGAAATACCTACGAGCAGTACTTC	CASSQGNTYEQYF
TRBJ2-3	TRBV4-3	NA	many	TGCGCCAGCAGCCAAGATGGCGCGAATCACTACACAGATACGCAGTATTTT	CASSQDGANHYTDTQYF
TRBJ1-2	TRBV7-9	NA	many	TGTGCCAGCAGCTCAGAGGGACTAAAGACAGGATATGGCTACACCTTC	CASSSEGLKTGYGYTF
TRBJ2-5	TRBV20-1	TRBD1	many	TGCAGTGCCCCCCGACAGGGTATACAAGAGACCCAGTACTTC	CSAPRQGIQETQYF
TRBJ2-7	TRBV18	NA	NA	TGTGCCAGCTCACCCTCCCGGACTATGTCCTACGAGCAGTACTTC	CASSPSRTMSYEQYF
TRBJ1-5	TRBV7-9	NA	few	TGTGCCAGCAGCTCAGAGGGGGTTCTTAATCAGCCCCAGCATTTT	CASSSEGVLNQPQHF
TRBJ1-1	TRBV6-2/TRBV6-3	NA	NA	TGTGCCAGCAGTCCCTTCCCAGGGGACGGAGTCACTGAAGCTTCCTTT	CASSPFPGDGVTEASF
TRBJ1-1	TRBV2	NA	many	TGTGCCAGCAGTGAATTAGGGGCTGAGGGGAACACTGAAGCTTTCTTT	CASSELGAEGNTEAFF
TRBJ2-5	TRBV20-1	NA	few	TGCAGTGCCCCCTTTGTGGAGACCCAGTACTTC	CSAPFVETQYF
TRBJ1-1	TRBV7-9	NA	few	TGTGCCAGCACCCAAGGGGGAGCGAACACTGAAGCTTTCTTT	CASTQGGANTEAFF
TRBJ2-7	TRBV5-1	NA	NA	TGCGCCAGCAGCACGGGACACTACGAGCAGTACTTC	CASSTGHYEQYF
TRBJ1-1	TRBV25-1	NA	few	TGTGCCAGTTTAGGTGGCCCCTTTCACACTGAAGCTTTCTTT	CASLGGPFHTEAFF
TRBJ2-7	TRBV20-1	NA	NA	TGCAGTGCTAGTCGGACAGACTACGAGCAGTACTTC	CSASRTDYEQYF
TRBJ2-5	TRBV12-3/TRBV12-4	NA	many	TGTGCCAGCAGTTTAGCCCGCTGGGAGACCCAGTACTTC	CASSLARWETQYF
TRBJ2-3	TRBV5-6	NA	NA	TGTGCCAGCAGCTTGTTATCCGGGACACCGATTAAGGCTGAAGATACGCAGTATTTT	CASSLLSGTPIKAEDTQYF
TRBJ2-5	TRBV28	NA	many	TGTGCCAGCAGTTCCCTGGGAGAAGCGGACCAAGAGACCCAGTACTTC	CASSSLGEADQETQYF
TRBJ2-7	TRBV20-1	TRBD2	NA	TGCAGTGCTAGCGGACTAGCGGGACTAACCATATCCTACGAGCAGTACTTC	CSASGLAGLTISYEQYF
TRBJ1-4	TRBV5-6	NA	NA	TGTGCCAGCAGACTACAAGGACCTAATGAAAAACTGTTTTTT	CASRLQGPNEKLFF
TRBJ1-1	TRBV5-6	NA	NA	TGTGCCAGCAGCCAACCCGGGGGGACGAACACTGAAGCTTTCTTT	CASSQPGGTNTEAFF
TRBJ2-2	TRBV11-2	NA	many	TGTGCCAGCAGCTTTCCAGGCCCCACGGCCGGGGAGCTGTTTTTT	CASSFPGPTAGELFF
TRBJ1-5	TRBV5-8	NA	NA	TGTGCCAGCAGCTTGGTTTCATCTCCCTTGAGGCCCCAGCATTTT	CASSLVSSPLRPQHF
TRBJ1-5	TRBV18	TRBD1	NA	TGTGCCAGCTCGGAGGACAGGGTGAACCCCGGTGGAAAGAATCAGCCCCAGCATTTT	CASSEDRVNPGGKNQPQHF